These 30 T cell receptor beta chains originate from one sample sequenced in a study of cytomegalovirus exposure and HLA in healthy donors. The study ran its PCR with 60 Vbeta and 13 Jbeta primers. Sequenced by immunoSEQ multiplex PCR; TCRdb stores in-frame clones only, minus some. The table shows roughly 190,000 clones, with 79% occurring only once. Material: PBMCs. These receptors were collected from a girl aged 5-17 years in good health and CMV-seropositive.

V and J are TRBV7-2 and TRBJ2-7; D perhaps matches TRBD1 (6 bases). The CDR3 has 14 amino acids. The germline CDR1 and CDR2 sequences are SGHTA and FQGNSA. Trimming took off 2 bases at V and 5 bases at J, with 13 bases between the two ends. The CDR3, as DNA: TGTGCCAGCAGCTTAAGCAGGGGTGGGAACGAGCAGTACTTC. Translating it yields CASSLSRGGNEQYF. Variable domain in full (rest from reference TRBV7-2 and TRBJ2-7): GAGVSQSPSNKVTEKGKDVELRCDPISGHTALYWYRQSLGQGLEFLIYFQGNSAPDKSGLPSDRFSAERTGGSVSTLTIQRTQQEDSAVYLCASSLSRGGNEQYFGPGTRLTVT.

This clone was seen a few times. This chain connects TRBV2 to TRBJ2-2; D is uncertain. V lost 4 bases and J lost 7, with 13 bases in between. CDR3 size: 14 residues. Germline V gene data show CDR1 as SNHLY and CDR2 as FYNNEI. The CDR3, as DNA: TGTGCCAGCAGTGGGCTCGACTTGAACGGGGAGCTGTTTTTT. This codes for CASSGLDLNGELFF. Full variable domain (rest looked up from reference TRBV2 and TRBJ2-2): EPEVTQTPSHQVTQMGQEVILRCVPISNHLYFYWYRQILGQKVEFLVSFYNNEISEKSEIFDDQFSVERPDGSNFTLKIRSTKLEDSAMYFCASSGLDLNGELFFGEGSRLTVL.

This rearrangement joins TRBV5-6 to TRBJ1-4; TRBD1 agrees at 7 bases. The CDR3 sequence is 15 residues long. J gave up 7 bases and V 0 bases, and 6 bases lay outside the gene matches. Germline V gives CDR1 SGHDT, CDR2 YYEEEE. CDR3 region: CASSLAGQVFEKLFF. The CDR3 region has the DNA TGTGCCAGCAGCTTGGCCGGACAGGTTTTTGAAAAACTGTTTTTT.

V gene TRBV6-6 combines with J gene TRBJ1-1; D is uncertain. V gave up 6 bases and J gave up 1 base, with 15 bases separating them. The CDR3 length is 15 residues. Germline CDR1 is MNHNY and CDR2 is SVGAGI (reference sequence). CDR3 sequence: CASSQISVGNTEAFF. CDR3 DNA sequence: TGTGCCAGCAGCCAAATCTCAGTTGGGAACACTGAAGCTTTCTTT.

The table lists this clone with a few counts. This sequence joins TRBV11-3 and TRBJ1-1; D possibly corresponds to TRBD1 (6 bases). The CDR3 consists of 12 residues. CDR1 SGHNT and CDR2 YENEEA come from the germline V gene. V shed 7 bases and J shed 2 bases, with 8 bases lying between them. The CDR3 region has the DNA TGTGCCAGCAAGGGGGATAACACTGAAGCTTTCTTT. Amino acids: CASKGDNTEAFF.

This clone was counted between two and nine times. The chain employs TRBV4-3 and TRBJ1-3, with D unresolved. The CDR3 is 17 amino acids. V dropped 0 bases and J dropped 0 bases, with 12 bases sitting between them. Germline V gene sequence: CDR1 LGHNA, CDR2 YSLEER. The CDR3 DNA sequence: TGCGCCAGCAGCCAAGATTATCCGGGGAACTCTGGAAACACCATATATTTT. It encodes CASSQDYPGNSGNTIYF.

The chain combines TRBV19 with TRBJ2-7; D is unclear. This CDR3 contains 14 residues. Germline V gene data show CDR1 as LNHDA and CDR2 as SQIVND (reference sequence). The V and J ends lost 8 bases and 0 bases respectively, with 14 bases between them. CDR3: CASPSVPSSYEQYF. CDR3 bases: TGTGCCAGTCCCAGCGTGCCTAGCTCCTACGAGCAGTACTTC.

The CDR3 DNA reads TGTGCCAGCAGCCCGCAGCGGGTACGGGACTTGAGGACCTTC. Translation gives CASSPQRVRDLRTF. This chain links TRBV5-6 with TRBJ1-2; TRBD1 is a possible D gene (5 bases). The V and J ends lost 4 bases and 14 bases respectively, with 24 bases between them. Germline values: CDR1 SGHDT, CDR2 YYEEEE. The CDR3 is made up of 14 amino acids.

The chain recombines TRBV4-3 with TRBJ1-1; no clear D gene. This CDR3 is 15 amino acids long. The V gene's germline CDR1 is LGHNA and CDR2 YSLEER. V lost 1 base and J 1 base, leaving 10 bases between the germline ends. Here the CDR3 DNA reads TGCGCCAGCAGCCAAGGGGCAGGCTCGAACACTGAAGCTTTCTTT. Translating gives CASSQGAGSNTEAFF.

The chain has TRBV4-1 and TRBJ2-3; TRBD2 matches at 8 bases. Germline CDR1 MGHRA, CDR2 YSYEKL. The CDR3 sequence is 16 residues long. Trimming took 6 bases from V and 1 from J; bases not matched to a gene: 9. CDR3 protein: CASRSSGRGRTDTQYF. For the CDR3, the DNA is TGCGCCAGCAGATCCTCCGGGAGGGGACGCACAGATACGCAGTATTTT.

V is TRBV2 and J is TRBJ1-6; 9 nucleotides align to TRBD1. V gave up 4 bases and J gave up 9 bases; unmatched junction bases: 4. Germline CDR1 is SNHLY and CDR2 is FYNNEI. The CDR3 is made up of 14 amino acids. The CDR3: CASSVQGAGSPLHF. Here the CDR3 DNA reads TGTGCCAGCAGTGTACAGGGGGCGGGTTCACCCCTCCACTTT.

The chain combines TRBV10-3 with TRBJ2-2; 7 bases are a match to TRBD1. The CDR3 covers 12 residues. V gave up 10 bases and J gave up 6 bases; unmatched junction bases: 5. Germline assignment: CDR1 ENHRY and CDR2 SYGVKD. The CDR3 is CANRQGPGELFF. In DNA, the CDR3 is TGTGCCAACCGACAGGGTCCCGGGGAGCTGTTTTTT.

Only a few counts were recorded for this clone. This chain uses TRBV18 with TRBJ2-7; 9 bases fit TRBD1. Germline-derived CDR1 and CDR2 are KGHSH and LQKENI. This CDR3 spans 16 amino acids. J gave up 2 bases and V 5 bases, and 10 bases lay outside the gene matches. DNA of the CDR3: TGTGCCAGCTCAACTCCCGGACAGGGGACCACCTACGAGCAGTACTTC. As protein: CASSTPGQGTTYEQYF.

The genes are TRBV30 and TRBJ1-1; D ambiguous. V lost 3 bases and J 3 bases, leaving 17 bases between the germline ends. Per germline, CDR1 GTSNPN and CDR2 SVGIG (reference sequence). The CDR3 sequence is 15 residues long. The CDR3 nucleotides read TGTGCCTGGAGCCCCGGCCGGGGAGGCGACACTGAAGCTTTCTTT. It is translated as CAWSPGRGGDTEAFF.

The chain combines TRBV4-1 with TRBJ2-5, with TRBD2 matching over 8 bases. Germline CDR1 MGHRA, CDR2 YSYEKL. The CDR3 is 13 residues long. V dropped 8 bases and J dropped 4; count of bases not matched to a gene: 6. CDR3 sequence: CASAGTRGETQYF. The CDR3 nucleotides are TGCGCCAGCGCGGGGACTAGAGGAGAGACCCAGTACTTC.

This sequence joins TRBV4-3 and TRBJ2-5; D is ambiguous. V lost 0 bases and J lost 6, with 14 bases in between. The CDR3 length is 15 residues. Germline V lookup: CDR1 LGHNA, CDR2 YSLEER. The CDR3, as DNA: TGCGCCAGCAGCCAAGATGCGGCAGTGCCCAAGACCCAGTACTTC. Translating it yields CASSQDAAVPKTQYF.

The chain employs TRBV14 and TRBJ2-1, with D tentatively TRBD1 (6 bases). Germline CDR1 is SGHDN and CDR2 is FVKESK. This CDR3 is 17 amino acids long. V shed 4 bases and J shed 0 bases, with 16 bases lying between them. CDR3 in DNA: TGTGCCAGCAGCCCAGGGGTTGGAACCCTCTCCTACAATGAGCAGTTCTTC. As protein: CASSPGVGTLSYNEQFF.

The chain has TRBV10-2 and TRBJ2-7; D is uncertain. The CDR3 loop spans 14 amino acids. The V gene's germline CDR1 is WSHSY and CDR2 SAAADI. V was cut by 2 bases and J by 7 bases, with 15 bases left in between. CDR3 loop: CASSEPSVEEEQYF. The CDR3 DNA reads TGCGCCAGCAGTGAGCCGTCCGTAGAGGAAGAGCAGTACTTC.

This rearrangement joins TRBV20-1 to TRBJ2-3; D gene uncertain. Germline V lookup: CDR1 DFQATT, CDR2 SNEGSKA (reference sequence). There are 11 residues in the CDR3. Trimming stripped 6 bases from V and 6 bases from J, with 10 bases between. CDR3 sequence: CSARRRDTQYF. Written as DNA, the CDR3 is TGCAGTGCACGACGGCGGGATACGCAGTATTTT.

This clone came up a few times. The chain is built from TRBV7-9 and TRBJ2-5, with D maybe TRBD2 (5 bases). This CDR3 comprises 14 residues. CDR1 is SEHNR and CDR2 is FQNEAQ in the germline V gene (reference sequence). The ends were cut back, 0 bases at V and 5 bases at J, with 10 bases in the middle. CDR3 DNA sequence: TGTGCCAGCAGCTTAGCAACCGGGGAGGAGACCCAGTACTTC. Translation gives CASSLATGEETQYF.

This chain connects TRBV29-1 to TRBJ2-5; 7 bases agree with TRBD1. Germline lookup yields CDR1 SQVTM and CDR2 ANQGSEA. Trimming cost V 0 bases and J 2 bases; bases outside gene matches: 6. The CDR3 spans 15 residues. The CDR3 DNA sequence: TGCAGCGTTGAAGATCTAGGGACAGTACAAGAGACCCAGTACTTC. This gives the protein CSVEDLGTVQETQYF. Full variable domain (outside the CDR3, taken from reference TRBV29-1 and TRBJ2-5): SAVISQKPSRDICQRGTSLTIQCQVDSQVTMMFWYRQQPGQSLTLIATANQGSEATYESGFVIDKFPISRPNLTFSTLTVSNMSPEDSSIYLCSVEDLGTVQETQYFGPGTRLLVL.

This chain links TRBV6-6 with TRBJ1-4, with 8 positions matching TRBD1. Germline V gene sequence: CDR1 MNHNY, CDR2 SVGAGI (reference sequence). The CDR3 loop spans 15 amino acids. J gave up 3 bases and V 4 bases, and 4 bases lay outside the gene matches. The CDR3 protein is CASSSGGAANEKLFF. The CDR3 bases are TGTGCCAGCAGTTCAGGGGGCGCGGCTAATGAAAAACTGTTTTTT.

In its sample, this clone was seen a few times. The chain combines TRBV7-8 with TRBJ1-5; tentative D call: TRBD1 (5 bases). CDR3 length: 18 amino acids. Trimming shortened V by 6 bases and J by 7 bases, and 28 bases separated the two germline ends. Germline CDR1 is SGHVS and CDR2 is FQNEAQ. The CDR3 loop reads CASSPKTGPRTSRQPQHF. The CDR3 coding sequence is TGTGCCAGCAGTCCAAAAACAGGCCCCCGGACCTCCCGGCAGCCCCAGCATTTT.

V and J are TRBV27 and TRBJ2-7; tentative D call: TRBD2 (6 bases). CDR3 size: 15 residues. The germline gives CDR1 MNHEY, CDR2 SMNVEV (reference sequence). The V and J ends lost 3 bases and 4 bases respectively, with 16 bases between them. The CDR3: CASSLFRGTPYEQYF. The CDR3 DNA sequence: TGTGCCAGCAGTTTGTTTCGAGGGACTCCATACGAGCAGTACTTC.

This clone appeared once. The chain couples TRBV30 to TRBJ1-2; 7 positions agree with TRBD1. Germline CDR1 reads GTSNPN; CDR2 reads SVGIG (reference sequence). The CDR3 spans 15 residues. V dropped 3 bases and J dropped 1; count of bases not matched to a gene: 8. In nucleotides, the CDR3 is TGTGCCTGGAGCGAGACGGGACAGATTAACTATGGCTACACCTTC. Amino acids: CAWSETGQINYGYTF.

The chain recombines TRBV6-4 with TRBJ1-2; 9 nucleotides match TRBD1. J lost 4 bases, V lost 2 bases, and 8 bases had no gene match. CDR3 length: 16 amino acids. The germline gives CDR1 MRHNA, CDR2 SNTAGT. The CDR3 loop reads CASSDRGGQGLYGYTF. The DNA for the CDR3 is TGTGCCAGCAGTGACCGTGGGGGACAGGGCCTCTATGGCTACACCTTC.

The chain couples TRBV18 to TRBJ1-5, with 11 bases identical to TRBD1. This CDR3 comprises 20 residues. In germline, CDR1 is KGHSH, CDR2 LQKENI. V shed 2 bases and J 0 bases; nucleotides not matched to a gene: 12. DNA for the CDR3: TGTGCCAGCTCACCAAGAGGGGACAGGGGGAATATTTTTAGCAATCAGCCCCAGCATTTT. Translated, it gives CASSPRGDRGNIFSNQPQHF.

The genes are TRBV2 and TRBJ1-4, with D maybe TRBD1 (6 bases). Between the trimmed V and J ends, which lost 7 bases and 3 bases, there was a span of 9 bases. The germline V gene encodes CDR1 SNHLY and CDR2 FYNNEI. This CDR3 comprises 13 residues. The CDR3 loop reads CASTQGPNEKLFF. As DNA, the CDR3 is TGTGCCAGCACTCAGGGGCCTAATGAAAAACTGTTTTTT.

Here the CDR3 DNA reads TGCGCCAGCAGCTTGGTCGGTGAACAGAGCACAGATACGCAGTATTTT. It encodes CASSLVGEQSTDTQYF. The rearrangement uses TRBV5-1 and TRBJ2-3; D unresolved. The V gene lost 0 bases and the J gene lost 0 bases, with 11 bases spanning the gap. The CDR3 spans 16 residues. CDR1 is SGHRS and CDR2 is YFSETQ in the germline V gene.

This clone came up a few times. This sequence joins TRBV6-5 and TRBJ1-2; D is unresolved. The germline V and J ends were trimmed by 2 bases and 0 bases, with 4 bases remaining between them. The CDR3 consists of 13 residues. CDR1 is MNHEY and CDR2 is SVGAGI in the germline V gene. CDR3: CASSYVANYGYTF. CDR3 nucleotides: TGTGCCAGCAGTTACGTCGCTAACTATGGCTACACCTTC.